This is a list of T cell receptor beta chains from one sample in a study of human T cells and chemical hapten exposure. TCRdb ran MiXCR on the RACE reads and lists one entry per CDR3 protein. Altogether some 91,000 distinct CDR3 sequences are present, around an eighth being singletons, with the ten largest covering 2.1%. The specimen was whole blood, collected in connection with sensitization to the hapten diphenylcyclopropenone (DPC). The receptor set was obtained from a woman in her forties with alopecia areata. Some clones in this sample may be carry-over from other donors' samples. Both conserved end residues are part of each CDR3.

CDR3,length,V
CATSKPDFLNTEAFF,15,TRBV15
CASSLYGDTQYF,12,TRBV5-1
CASSRTSDATGNTIYF,16,TRBV4-1
CASSPTGDNSPLHF,14,TRBV18
CASSVGSGQGFYEQYF,16,TRBV12-3/TRBV12-4
CASTAGLAGGGEQYF,15,TRBV12-3/TRBV12-4
CSARESAGGMDTGELFF,17,TRBV20-1
CASSPFTETQYF,12,TRBV7-8
CSVLGRENTEAFF,13,TRBV29-1
CASSPPRGQGHYEQYF,16,TRBV18
CASSQQGTAGTEAFF,15,TRBV7-8
CASSLSAKSDEQFF,14,TRBV7-6
CASSFLGENEKLFF,14,TRBV7-2
CASRYRRLEGSQYF,14,TRBV11-2
CSAFTSGVYNEQFF,14,TRBV29-1
CASSYPQGGSRYEQYF,16,TRBV6-2/TRBV6-3
CASSSPGAQGLEAFF,15,TRBV7-2
CASSQGRVQETQYF,14,TRBV5-4
CASSGGRQGAKNIQYF,16,TRBV7-2
CASSAGDGADTQYF,14,TRBV6-2/TRBV6-3
CAWSRQGAGEQYF,13,TRBV30
CASSQDGQGGTEAFF,15,TRBV4-1
CASSVGSRLITDTQYF,16,TRBV9
CSAPQAGGSADTQYF,15,TRBV20-1
CASSFPRYEQYF,12,TRBV28
CASSPIEGVGEAFF,14,TRBV9
CATSDSLGAWGYNEQFF,17,TRBV24-1
CATSRDRGYNEQFF,14,TRBV15
CASKLEGTSEQYF,13,TRBV19
CASSLAQGAFTEAFF,15,TRBV12-3/TRBV12-4
CATNSNNEQFF,11,TRBV28
CASSLTGNNEKLFF,14,TRBV7-9
CASSSRDRGHGSPLHF,16,TRBV7-2
CASGKGALYNEQFF,14,TRBV6-2/TRBV6-3
CASSPPTGNEQFF,13,TRBV11-3
CASSKAKGRGQPQHF,15,TRBV6-5